This T cell receptor (beta chain) was documented in a study of cytotoxic CD8 clonotypes in ibrutinib-treated CLL. Study-level background: Outcomes included roughly 24 partial and 2 complete responses; after median approximately six years, approximately 14 stayed remitted and about twelve progressed. Response samples were taken after a median roughly 12 months of treatment, range 6 to 36. Study observations and caveats: On treatment, the uncommon public clonotypes contracted or remained stable.

Investigators sought sequencing depths of between 1 in 200,000 and 1 in 1 million T cells. The data were produced by immunoSEQ multiplex PCR, yet TCRdb's version contains in-frame clones alone and is incomplete. The table records approximately 190,000 clones, 70% to 75% of them present only once. This CDR3 comprises 15 residues. Trimming stripped 6 bases from V and 4 bases from J, with 15 bases between. CDR1 is MNHEY and CDR2 is SVGAGI in the germline V gene. The table lists this clone with a few counts. Its antigen is currently unknown. The chain recombines TRBV6-5 with TRBJ2-2; TRBD1 or TRBD2 may be the D gene (5 bases each). The source is a human donor with chronic lymphocytic leukemia. Specimen: PBMCs, collected after 12 months of ibrutinib treatment. CDR3 region: CASSGTSFGTGELFF. CDR3 nucleotides: TGTGCCAGCAGCGGGACGAGCTTTGGCACCGGGGAGCTGTTTTTT.